The clone carrying this T cell receptor (beta chain) was observed once. Antigen unknown. Using immunoSEQ multiplex PCR, the repertoire was profiled, and TCRdb retains in-frame clones only, with some absent. Of tens of thousands of clones in the sample, less than 80% were seen once. This sample is part of a study of vaccination effects on CD4 cells after COVID-19. Study-wide results and caveats: Infection-derived and vaccine-derived clones contracted markedly late after vaccination.

Trimming took off 0 bases at V and 0 bases at J, with 11 bases between the two ends. Germline-derived CDR1 and CDR2 are SGHRS and YFSETQ. The CDR3 sequence is 16 residues long. Sequencing in the ViraFEST assay came after antigen-specific CD4+ T cells had been expanded with viral peptide pools, which were used to stimulate PBMC. Investigators separated out CD4+ T cells once about 10 days of culture had passed. Vaccinees lacked prior SARS-CoV-2 infection and tested negative for nucleocapsid antibodies. The culture medium for roughly 1.9 million PBMC per well included about 9 IU/ml IL-2 and roughly 10 ug/ml peptides. Half-medium changes using IL-2 medium occurred on days 3 and 7.

This specimen consisted of CD4+ T cells from PBMCs cultured with SARS-CoV-2 spike peptides, obtained before COVID-19 vaccination. The V and J genes are TRBV5-1 and TRBJ2-3; D is ambiguous. The TCR sequence derives from a human donor who received a COVID-19 vaccine. The CDR3 region is CASSLAVFTSTDTQYF. The CDR3 region has the DNA TGCGCCAGCAGCTTGGCCGTATTTACTAGCACAGATACGCAGTATTTT. Full variable domain (missing parts from reference TRBV5-1 and TRBJ2-3): KAGVTQTPRYLIKTRGQQVTLSCSPISGHRSVSWYQQTPGQGLQFLFEYFSETQRNKGNFPGRFSGRQFSNSRSEMNVSTLELGDSALYLCASSLAVFTSTDTQYFGPGTRLTVL.